This T cell receptor (beta chain) was found in a study of blood T cell repertoires in COVID-19. The V gene lost 2 bases and the J gene lost 1 base, with 8 bases spanning the gap. CDR3 length: 15 amino acids. The germline CDR1 and CDR2 sequences are MNHEY and SVGAGI. Donors in Cohort 3 counted as recovered after two negative PCRs, clearance, or symptom resolution. Original data processing: Researchers report that nucleated cell counts were estimated from reference gene primer amplification. Repertoires were generated with immunoSEQ multiplex PCR, while TCRdb's copy carries only in-frame clones and drops some. The V and J calls and the clone size are those of that table, but D and trimming were determined from the DNA. The sample lists 150,000 to 200,000 clones; approximately 83% were seen once.

This sequence was found in a woman aged 60-75 years who had recovered from COVID-19. The J gene is TRBJ2-2, the V gene TRBV6-5, with D tentatively TRBD1 (6 bases). The sequenced material came from PBMCs or T cells enriched from blood (not recorded which). Here the CDR3 DNA reads TGTGCCAGCAGTTACGGGACACTGAACACCGGGGAGCTGTTTTTT. It encodes CASSYGTLNTGELFF.